This TCR beta chain was observed in a study of identical twins. This CDR3 contains 16 residues. CDR1 SGHTA and CDR2 FQGNSA come from the germline V gene. V lost 0 bases to trimming and J lost 8 bases; unmatched junction nucleotides: 7. This clonotype appeared many times. Antigen: not known. Study-wide points: Diverse VJ usage suggested most zero-insertion clonotypes were not invariant T cells.

Each CDR3 protein is one row after TCRdb ran MiXCR on the 5' RACE reads. The sample yields 130,000 to 150,000 distinct CDR3 sequences, 3% to 4.5% seen once. The chain combines TRBV7-2 with TRBJ1-4, with 9 bases aligning to TRBD1. The sequenced sample was memory T cells sorted from blood. The receptor was derived from a man in his late teens or twenties in good health. CDR3 bases: TGTGCCAGCAGCTTAGCGGGACAGGGTACTTTCGAAAAACTGTTTTTT. Translated, it gives CASSLAGQGTFEKLFF.